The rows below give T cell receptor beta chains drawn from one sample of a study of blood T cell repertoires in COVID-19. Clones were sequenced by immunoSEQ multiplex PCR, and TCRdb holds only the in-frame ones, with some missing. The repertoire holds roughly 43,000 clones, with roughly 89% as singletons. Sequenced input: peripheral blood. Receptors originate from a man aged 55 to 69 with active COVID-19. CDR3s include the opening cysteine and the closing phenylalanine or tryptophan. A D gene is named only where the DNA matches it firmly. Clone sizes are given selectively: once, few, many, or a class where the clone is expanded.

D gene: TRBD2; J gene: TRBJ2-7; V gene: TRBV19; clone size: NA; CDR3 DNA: TGTGCCACCTCTAGCGGGACCGGCATCAACTCCTACGAGCAGTACTTC; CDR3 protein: CATSSGTGINSYEQYF
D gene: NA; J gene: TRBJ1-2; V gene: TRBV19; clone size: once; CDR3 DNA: TGTGCCAGTAGTTCAGGGTCTGGCTACACCTTC; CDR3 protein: CASSSGSGYTF
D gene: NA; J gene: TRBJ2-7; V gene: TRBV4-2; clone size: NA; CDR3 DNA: TGTGCCAGCAGCCAAGAAGTAGCCTCCTCAAGCTCCTACGAGCAGTACTTC; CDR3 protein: CASSQEVASSSSYEQYF
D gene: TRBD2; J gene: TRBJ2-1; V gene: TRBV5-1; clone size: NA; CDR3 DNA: TGCGCCAGCAGCTTGACCGGGACTACAACCTACAATGAGCAGTTCTTC; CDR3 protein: CASSLTGTTTYNEQFF
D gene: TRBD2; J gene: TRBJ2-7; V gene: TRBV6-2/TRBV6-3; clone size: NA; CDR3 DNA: TGTGCCAGCAGTCGAGGGCTAGCGGGTTCCTACGAGCAGTACTTC; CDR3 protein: CASSRGLAGSYEQYF
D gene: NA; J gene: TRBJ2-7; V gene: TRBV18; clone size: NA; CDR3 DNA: TGTGCCAGCTCACCAGGCGGACAGAGCTCCTACGAGCAGTACTTC; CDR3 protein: CASSPGGQSSYEQYF
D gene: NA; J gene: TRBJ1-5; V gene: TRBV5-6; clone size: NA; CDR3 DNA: TGTGCCAGCAGCTTCGGGGGTAGCAATCAGCCCCAGCATTTT; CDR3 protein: CASSFGGSNQPQHF
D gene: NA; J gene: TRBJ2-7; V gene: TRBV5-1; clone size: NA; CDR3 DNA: TGCGCCAGCAGCTTGGAAGGGGCCTACGAGCAGTACTTC; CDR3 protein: CASSLEGAYEQYF
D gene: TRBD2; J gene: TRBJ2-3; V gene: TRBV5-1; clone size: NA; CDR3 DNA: TGCGCCAGCAGCAACGGGGGGTTGGGGACAGATACGCAGTATTTT; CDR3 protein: CASSNGGLGTDTQYF
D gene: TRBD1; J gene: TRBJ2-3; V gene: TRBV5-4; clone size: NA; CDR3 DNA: TGTGCCAGCAGCACACAGGGGCGGACGCAGTATTTT; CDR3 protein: CASSTQGRTQYF
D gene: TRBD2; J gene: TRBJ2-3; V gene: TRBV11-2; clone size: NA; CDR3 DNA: TGTGCCAGCAGCTTGGGTACTAGCGCCGATACGCAGTATTTT; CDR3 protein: CASSLGTSADTQYF
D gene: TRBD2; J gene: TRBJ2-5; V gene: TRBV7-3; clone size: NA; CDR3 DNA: TGTGCCAGCAGCTGGGGACTAGCGGGAGGGGTCCAAGAGACCCAGTACTTC; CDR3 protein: CASSWGLAGGVQETQYF
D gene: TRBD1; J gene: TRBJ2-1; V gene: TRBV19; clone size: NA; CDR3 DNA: TGTGCCAGTAGCCGATTACAGGGGGTGGATGAGCAGTTCTTC; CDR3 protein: CASSRLQGVDEQFF
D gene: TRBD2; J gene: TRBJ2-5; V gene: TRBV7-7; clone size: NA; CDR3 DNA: TGTGCTAGCAGCCCTAGTTGGGACTACAAAGAGACCCAGTACTTC; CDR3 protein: CASSPSWDYKETQYF
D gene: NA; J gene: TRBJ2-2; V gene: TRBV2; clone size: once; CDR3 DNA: TGTGCCAGCAGGGAGGGACAGCCCACCGGGGAGCTGTTTTTT; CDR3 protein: CASREGQPTGELFF
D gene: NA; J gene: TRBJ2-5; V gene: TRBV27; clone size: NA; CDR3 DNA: TGTGCCAGCAGTTTATCCCCGGTGATTGCAGAGACCCAGTACTTC; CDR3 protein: CASSLSPVIAETQYF
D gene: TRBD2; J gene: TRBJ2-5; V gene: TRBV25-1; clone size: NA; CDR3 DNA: TGTGCCAGCAGTGATACCCGGACTAGAGGGGAGACCCAGTACTTC; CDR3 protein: CASSDTRTRGETQYF
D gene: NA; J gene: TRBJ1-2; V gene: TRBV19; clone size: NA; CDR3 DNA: TGTGCCAGTAATAATCAGGGGATGGGCTATGGCTACACCTTC; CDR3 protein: CASNNQGMGYGYTF
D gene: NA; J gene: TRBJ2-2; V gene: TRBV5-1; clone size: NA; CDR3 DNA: TGCGCCAGCAGCTCCACTAGAGTTAACACCGGGGAGCTGTTTTTT; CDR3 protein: CASSSTRVNTGELFF